This T cell receptor beta chain was obtained from a study of blood T cell repertoires in COVID-19. Study-level background: Whether acute or convalescent, the COVID-19 samples came from the United States, Italy and Spain.

Under the authors' procedure: Reference gene primer amplification in the assay estimated nucleated cell counts. Produced via immunoSEQ multiplex PCR; TCRdb's table is partial and in-frame only. The V and J calls and clone size are taken from that table; D and trimming were inferred from the DNA. The profile shows around 180,000 clones, approximately 80% of them singletons. V gave up 2 bases and J gave up 10 bases, with 8 bases separating them. The CDR3 length is 11 residues. Patients at the Seattle site were enrolled during active infection and followed longitudinally. V gene TRBV12-3 or TRBV12-4 combines with J gene TRBJ1-2; D is perhaps TRBD1 (6 bases). The TCR was taken from a woman older than 75 with COVID-19, enrolled during active disease. Sequencing was performed on peripheral blood. CDR3 region: CASSLNRAYTF. CDR3 sequence (DNA): TGTGCCAGCAGTTTAAACAGGGCCTACACCTTC.